Listed below are T cell receptor beta chains from one sample, sequenced in a study of persistence of HIV-infected CD4 T cells. These receptors lack a known antigen. Measured with immunoSEQ multiplex PCR; TCRdb has only the in-frame clones, and not every one. The sample holds approximately 35,000 clones, approximately 78% seen once. The sample consisted of cultured CD4+ T cells from PBMCs, taken from a patient who received antiretroviral therapy. The source of these receptors is an adult with HIV. The donor label of this sample is uncertain. Both conserved end residues are part of each CDR3. D genes are given only for firm matches. Where a row states a size, it is once, few, many or the class of an expanded clone; other rows omit it.

cdr3_nt cdr3_aa v_call clone_size d_call j_call
TGTGCCAGCAGTTACAGCTCTGGAAACACCATATATTTT CASSYSSGNTIYF TRBV28 - - TRBJ1-3
TGTGCCAGCTCACCAGCAGGGGTAGAGACCCAGTACTTC CASSPAGVETQYF TRBV18 - - TRBJ2-5
TGTGCCAGCAGCCGCCACGCAGATACGCAGTATTTT CASSRHADTQYF TRBV11-1 - - TRBJ2-3
TGTGCCACCTGGGACAGACATCTTGGCTACACCTTC CATWDRHLGYTF TRBV6-5 - TRBD1 TRBJ1-2
TGTGCCAGCAGGGGGGGATCTACCCAGTACTTC CASRGGSTQYF TRBV12-3/TRBV12-4 - - TRBJ2-5
TGCGCCAGCAGTGTCGCCAGATCTTCCTACAATGAGCAGTTCTTC CASSVARSSYNEQFF TRBV10-1 - - TRBJ2-1
TGTGCCAGCAGCCGGGACAGGGCGGCTGAAGCTTTCTTT CASSRDRAAEAFF TRBV6-1 - TRBD1 TRBJ1-1
TGCGCCAGCAGCTTGGACCATCGAGGGGAGACCCAGTACTTC CASSLDHRGETQYF TRBV5-1 - - TRBJ2-5
TGTGCCAGCAGTCCCCAAGGGAGCACTGAAGCTTTCTTT CASSPQGSTEAFF TRBV12-3/TRBV12-4 - - TRBJ1-1
TGTGCCAGCAGCAAAACAGGGGGCAACTATGGCTACACCTTC CASSKTGGNYGYTF TRBV25-1 few TRBD1 TRBJ1-2
TGTGCCAGCAGCTTCTGGACAGGGGGCGGGGGTGAAAAACTGTTTTTT CASSFWTGGGGEKLFF TRBV7-2 - TRBD1 TRBJ1-4
TGCGCCAGCAGCTTGAATCGGGACACCCGTTTATACGAGCAGTACTTC CASSLNRDTRLYEQYF TRBV5-1 - - TRBJ2-7
TGTGCCAGTAGTACAGGCCCCAGGCACGGCTACACCTTC CASSTGPRHGYTF TRBV19 few - TRBJ1-2
TGTGCCAGCAGTGAACCGACGCGTGGCTACACCTTC CASSEPTRGYTF TRBV6-1 - - TRBJ1-2
TGTGCCAGCATTGGAACCCTAGGCAGGCATGCGGAAGCTTTCTTT CASIGTLGRHAEAFF TRBV6-5 - - TRBJ1-1
TGTGCCAGCAGCCGGGACGGAGCCTACGAGCAGTACTTC CASSRDGAYEQYF TRBV11-1 - - TRBJ2-7
TGCAGTGCTAGTTCATCCCGGACGGAGCAGTTCTTC CSASSSRTEQFF TRBV20-1 - - TRBJ2-1
TGTGCCAGCAGTGAGCGGGGGACTTCCTACAATGAGCAGTTCTTC CASSERGTSYNEQFF TRBV2 - TRBD2 TRBJ2-1
TGTGCCAGTAGTGGACAGGGTTGGGGAAACACCATATATTTT CASSGQGWGNTIYF TRBV19 - TRBD1 TRBJ1-3
TGTGCCATCAGTTCTAGCGGGGGCTACAATGAGCAGTTCTTC CAISSSGGYNEQFF TRBV10-3 - TRBD2 TRBJ2-1
TGTGCCAGCAGCATACAGGGCAGCGAAGAGACCCAGTACTTC CASSIQGSEETQYF TRBV7-2 - - TRBJ2-5
TGTGCCAGTAGTGCGCAACAAGGAAGGGGTAGCACAGATACGCAGTATTTT CASSAQQGRGSTDTQYF TRBV19 - - TRBJ2-3